The next 10 T cell receptor beta chains were all read from a single sample in a study of OX40 agonist ivuxolimab in advanced cancers. The protocol used for the library was the immunoSEQ multiplex PCR assay. TCRdb stores this immuneACCESS table with in-frame sequences only. Part of the clones is absent; in the studies checked, under half of the shortfall reflects unresolved V genes, and no reason is known for the rest. The sample records tens of thousands of clones, roughly nine tenths of which are singletons. In total, the top ten clones hold 0.44% of the sample. The sequencing used CD4+ or CD8+ T cells sorted from blood, collected in a trial of the OX40 agonist ivuxolimab. Receptors originate from an adult with an advanced solid tumor such as melanoma, head and neck, liver or kidney cancer.

This rearrangement joins TRBV7-9 to TRBJ1-5, with D unclear. The V gene lost 4 bases and the J gene lost 5 bases, with 15 bases spanning the gap. The CDR3 covers 15 residues. Looked up from germline, CDR1 is SEHNR and CDR2 is FQNEAQ (reference sequence). CDR3 DNA: TGTGCCAGCAGCTCGGACCTATCGGGTTATCAGCCCCAGCATTTT. As protein: CASSSDLSGYQPQHF. Using reference TRBV7-9 and TRBJ1-5 for the parts outside the CDR3, the full variable domain is DTGVSQNPRHKITKRGQNVTFRCDPISEHNRLYWYRQTLGQGPEFLTYFQNEAQLEKSRLLSDRFSAERPKGSFSTLEIQRTEQGDSAMYLCASSSDLSGYQPQHFGDGTRLSIL.

The chain is built from TRBV4-1 and TRBJ2-1; D is unclear. V lost 4 bases, J lost 0 bases, and 13 bases lay in between. The CDR3 is 16 residues long. The V gene's germline CDR1 is MGHRA and CDR2 YSYEKL. As DNA, the CDR3 is TGCGCCAGCAGCCCCGCGCCGCACAGCTCCTACAATGAGCAGTTCTTC. It codes for CASSPAPHSSYNEQFF.

This chain links TRBV7-2 with TRBJ2-3, with D possibly being TRBD1 (6 bases). Germline V lookup: CDR1 SGHTA, CDR2 FQGNSA. V lost 5 bases to trimming and J lost 5 bases, with 17 bases between them. This CDR3 region has 15 residues. CDR3 coding DNA: TGTGCCAGCAGCGCCTTTGGGGGCGGGCAAGATACGCAGTATTTT. This sequence encodes CASSAFGGGQDTQYF.

The chain couples TRBV6-5 to TRBJ2-7, with D unresolved. The V and J ends lost 4 bases and 7 bases respectively, with 8 bases between them. Germline V gives CDR1 MNHEY, CDR2 SVGAGI. The CDR3 is made up of 11 amino acids. The CDR3 DNA reads TGTGCCAGCAGTTCCTGGGGTGAGCAGTACTTC. Translating it yields CASSSWGEQYF.

The sample holds one count of this clone. The chain couples TRBV29-1 to TRBJ1-2; possible D gene TRBD1, 6 bases. Trimming left V 7 bases short and J 3 bases short, with 21 bases between. Germline-derived CDR1 and CDR2 are SQVTM and ANQGSEA. This CDR3 has 15 residues. The CDR3 DNA reads TGCAGCGCTGCCGCCGGGACAAGGGGGGACTATGGCTACACCTTC. Amino acid sequence: CSAAAGTRGDYGYTF.

V and J are TRBV5-1 and TRBJ1-2; perhaps TRBD1 as D (5 bases). Trimming pared 4 bases from V and 8 bases from J, leaving 21 bases between. The germline V gene encodes CDR1 SGHRS and CDR2 YFSETQ. This CDR3 region has 15 residues. The CDR3 loop reads CASSPGAGTLLGYTF. In DNA, the CDR3 is TGCGCCAGCAGCCCGGGAGCAGGGACTCTTTTAGGCTACACCTTC.

This chain connects TRBV5-5 to TRBJ2-3; D remains unclear. Deletions cut 2 bases from V and 4 bases from J, with 11 bases between. Looked up from germline, CDR1 is SGHKS and CDR2 is YYEKEE (reference sequence). The length of the CDR3 is 14 residues. CDR3 region: CASSFAESADTQYF. DNA for the CDR3: TGTGCCAGCAGCTTCGCAGAATCGGCAGATACGCAGTATTTT.

This sequence joins TRBV9 and TRBJ2-7; D unclear. Germline CDR1 and CDR2: SGDLS and YYNGEE. Trimming cost V 3 bases and J 3 bases, with 10 bases left between them. There are 13 residues in the CDR3. CDR3 in DNA: TGTGCCAGCAGCGCCCCCCCAGTCTACGAGCAGTACTTC. It is translated as CASSAPPVYEQYF.

CDR3 loop: CASSPFKENTGELFF. CDR3 bases: TGTGCCAGCTCACCATTTAAGGAGAACACCGGGGAGCTGTTTTTT. This rearrangement joins TRBV18 to TRBJ2-2; D unclear. V lost 2 bases and J lost 1, with 8 bases in between. This CDR3 is built from 15 residues. Germline lookup yields CDR1 KGHSH and CDR2 LQKENI.

This rearrangement joins TRBV4-3 to TRBJ1-4; 8 nucleotides match TRBD1. CDR3 length equals 16 residues. J lost 6 bases, V lost 0 bases, and 6 bases had no gene match. The germline V gene has CDR1 LGHNA and CDR2 YSLEER. Here the CDR3 reads CASSQDGQGADEKLFF. CDR3 nucleotide sequence: TGCGCCAGCAGCCAAGATGGACAGGGTGCTGATGAAAAACTGTTTTTT.